The 13 T cell receptor beta chains below were found in one sample sequenced in a study of blood T cell repertoires in COVID-19. Assay used: immunoSEQ multiplex PCR; TCRdb lists only in-frame clones, some missing. This sample carries about 240,000 clones, approximately 78% of them seen once, and the ten largest clones take over 10%. The sequenced sample was peripheral blood. These receptors were collected from a woman aged 60-75 years with active or convalescent COVID-19.

This clone was seen only a few times. V gene TRBV3-1 (or the pseudogene TRBV3-2) combines with J gene TRBJ2-7, with D maybe TRBD1 (6 bases). CDR1 and CDR2 from the germline V gene are LGHDT and YNNKEL (reference sequence). Trimming left V 4 bases short and J 4 bases short, with 14 bases between. The CDR3 has 14 residues. CDR3: CASSRRTAEYEQYF. For the CDR3, the DNA is TGTGCCAGCAGCCGACGGACAGCCGAGTACGAGCAGTACTTC.

This clone was detected a few times. J is TRBJ1-1 and V is TRBV6-6; TRBD1 is a possible D gene (5 bases). The CDR3 is 13 residues long. Germline assignment: CDR1 MNHNY and CDR2 SVGAGI (reference sequence). The CDR3 region has the DNA TGTACAGCGGGGGTAGGGTCCCTATTGATGGTTTTCTTT. Translation: CTAGVGSLLMVFF.

This clone was observed a single time. The rearrangement links TRBV29-1 to TRBJ1-4; a weak D match, TRBD1 (5 bases). The germline V and J ends were trimmed by 7 bases and 7 bases, with 19 bases remaining between them. Germline CDR1 reads SQVTM; CDR2 reads ANQGSEA. The CDR3 loop spans 14 amino acids. CDR3 region: CSARRGGESEKLFF. The CDR3 nucleotides are TGCAGCGCGCGACGGGGAGGGGAGAGTGAAAAACTGTTTTTT.

This clone was seen a single time. J is TRBJ2-3 and V is TRBV3-1 (or the pseudogene TRBV3-2); the D is unclear. Germline V gene data show CDR1 as LGHDT and CDR2 as YNNKEL (reference sequence). Trimming pared 5 bases from V and 7 bases from J, leaving 13 bases between. The CDR3 has 13 residues. In nucleotides, the CDR3 is TGTGCCAGCAGCACGGTGCAGGTCCATACGCAGTATTTT. It specifies CASSTVQVHTQYF.

The J gene is TRBJ1-3, the V gene TRBV6-5; D possibly corresponds to TRBD1 (6 bases). Germline V gene data show CDR1 as MNHEY and CDR2 as SVGAGI. The V and J ends lost 6 bases and 0 bases respectively, with 9 bases between them. CDR3 size: 14 residues. The CDR3: CASRGTNSGNTIYF. In nucleotides, the CDR3 is TGTGCCAGCAGAGGGACAAACTCTGGAAACACCATATATTTT.

With respect to this clone: Germline and junction disagree at one end, which may indicate a read error. The J gene is TRBJ1-5, the V gene TRBV2, with a weak D call TRBD1 (6 bases). Germline-derived CDR1 and CDR2 are SNHLY and FYNNEI. CDR3 size: 14 residues. The CDR3 is CASRGSTSNQPQHF. The CDR3 bases are TGTGCGAGCAGGGGCAGCACAAGCAATCAGCCCCAGCATTTT.

The V and J genes are TRBV5-1 and TRBJ2-1, with D maybe TRBD2 (7 bases). Germline V gene lookup returns CDR1 SGHRS and CDR2 YFSETQ. The V gene lost 2 bases and the J gene lost 0 bases, with 15 bases spanning the gap. The CDR3 totals 17 residues. The DNA for the CDR3 is TGCGCCAGCAGCTTACCCGGGGGGCGGTCCTCCTACAATGAGCAGTTCTTC. It translates to CASSLPGGRSSYNEQFF.

The chain couples TRBV4-1 to TRBJ2-5, with 14 bases lining up with TRBD2. Trimming took 4 bases from V and 5 from J; bases not matched to a gene: 6. This CDR3 has 16 amino acids. From germline, CDR1 is MGHRA and CDR2 YSYEKL. As DNA, the CDR3 is TGCGCCAGCAGCCTGCGACTAGCGGGGGGGGCGGAGACCCAGTACTTC. Translation: CASSLRLAGGAETQYF.

The chain is built from TRBV19 and TRBJ1-2; possibly TRBD1 for D (5 bases). Trimming took 4 bases from V and 6 from J, leaving 18 bases between them. The CDR3 runs 15 residues. Looked up from germline, CDR1 is LNHDA and CDR2 is SQIVND (reference sequence). CDR3 amino acids: CASSTSDKGLNGYTF. CDR3 sequence (DNA): TGTGCCAGTAGTACCTCGGACAAGGGGCTCAATGGCTACACCTTC.

The chain couples TRBV12-2 to TRBJ1-4; the tabulated D call, TRBD1, remains unverified against the DNA. TRBV12-2 has pseudogene status. The CDR3 contains 14 residues. The CDR3 DNA is TGTGCAAGTCGACTTCGGGACAGGGATGAAAAACTGTTTTTT. As protein: CASRLRDRDEKLFF.

V and J are TRBV4-1 and TRBJ2-5; possible D gene TRBD2, 6 bases. V was cut by 1 base and J by 0 bases, with 6 bases left in between. This CDR3 comprises 14 residues. Germline CDR1 is MGHRA and CDR2 is YSYEKL. CDR3 loop: CASSQGLDQETQYF. The CDR3 bases are TGCGCCAGCAGCCAAGGACTAGACCAAGAGACCCAGTACTTC.

In its sample, this clone was seen a few times. The V and J genes are TRBV12-3 or TRBV12-4 and TRBJ1-2, with D uncertain. Trimming pared 6 bases from V and 8 bases from J, leaving 16 bases between. The CDR3 has 13 amino acids. CDR3 loop: CASSVREESGYTF. The CDR3 coding sequence is TGTGCCAGCAGCGTCCGGGAAGAATCCGGCTACACCTTC.

The chain carries TRBV30 and TRBJ2-7, with 8 bases matching TRBD1. V was clipped by 5 bases and J by 0 bases; unmatched bases: 9. This CDR3 region has 15 residues. Per the germline V gene, CDR1 is GTSNPN and CDR2 is SVGIG (reference sequence). As DNA, the CDR3 is TGTGCCTGGTCACAACCCGGGACAGGCTCCTACGAGCAGTACTTC. Translating gives CAWSQPGTGSYEQYF. The whole variable domain, remainder taken from reference TRBV30 and TRBJ2-7, is SQTIHQWPATLVQPVGSPLSLECTVEGTSNPNLYWYRQAAGRGLQLLFYSVGIGQISSEVPQNLSASRPQDRQFILSSKKLLLSDSGFYLCAWSQPGTGSYEQYFGPGTRLTVT.